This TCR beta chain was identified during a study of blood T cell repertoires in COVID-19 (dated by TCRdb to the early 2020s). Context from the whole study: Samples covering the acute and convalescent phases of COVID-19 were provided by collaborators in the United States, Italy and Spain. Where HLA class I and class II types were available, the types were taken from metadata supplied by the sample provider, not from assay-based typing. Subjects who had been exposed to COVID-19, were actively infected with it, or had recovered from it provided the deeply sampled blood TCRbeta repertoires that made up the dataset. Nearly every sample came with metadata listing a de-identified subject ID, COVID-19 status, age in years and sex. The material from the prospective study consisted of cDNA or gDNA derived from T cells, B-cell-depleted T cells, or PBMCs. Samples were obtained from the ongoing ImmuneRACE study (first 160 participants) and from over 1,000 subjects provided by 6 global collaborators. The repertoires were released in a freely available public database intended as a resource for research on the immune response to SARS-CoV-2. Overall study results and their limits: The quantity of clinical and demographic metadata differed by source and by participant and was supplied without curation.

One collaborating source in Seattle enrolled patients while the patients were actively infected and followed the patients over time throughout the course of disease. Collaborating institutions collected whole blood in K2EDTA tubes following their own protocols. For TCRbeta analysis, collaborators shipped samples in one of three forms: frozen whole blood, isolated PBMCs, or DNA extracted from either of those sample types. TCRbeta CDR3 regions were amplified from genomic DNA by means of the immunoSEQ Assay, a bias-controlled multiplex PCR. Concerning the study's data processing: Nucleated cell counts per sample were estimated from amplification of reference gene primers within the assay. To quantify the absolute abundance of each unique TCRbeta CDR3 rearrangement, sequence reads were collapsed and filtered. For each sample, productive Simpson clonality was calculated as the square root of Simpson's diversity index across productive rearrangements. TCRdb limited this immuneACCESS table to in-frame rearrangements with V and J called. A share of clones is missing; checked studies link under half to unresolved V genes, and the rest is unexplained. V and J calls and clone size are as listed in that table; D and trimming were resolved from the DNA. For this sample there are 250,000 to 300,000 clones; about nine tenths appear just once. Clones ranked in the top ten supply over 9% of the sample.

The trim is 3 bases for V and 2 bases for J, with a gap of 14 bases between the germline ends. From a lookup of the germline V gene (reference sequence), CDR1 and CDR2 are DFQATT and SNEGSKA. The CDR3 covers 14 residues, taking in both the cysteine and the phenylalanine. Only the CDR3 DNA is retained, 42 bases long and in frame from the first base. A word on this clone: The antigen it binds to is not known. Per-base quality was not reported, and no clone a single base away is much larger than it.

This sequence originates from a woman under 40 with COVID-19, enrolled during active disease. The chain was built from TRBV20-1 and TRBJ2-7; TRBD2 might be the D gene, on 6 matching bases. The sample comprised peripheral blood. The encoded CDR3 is CSASGSGITYEQYF. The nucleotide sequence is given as TGCAGTGCTAGTGGTAGCGGCATCACCTACGAGCAGTACTTC.